Listed below are T cell receptor beta chains from one sample, sequenced in a study of post-analysis software for immune sequencing data. TCRdb reprocessed the PCR reads via MiXCR and lists one record per CDR3 protein. The repertoire includes 700,000 to 800,000 distinct CDR3 sequences, roughly 27% of them detected once, and 0.5% to 0.6% sits in the top ten. What was sequenced was blood. These receptors were taken from a girl aged 10 to 17 with multiple sclerosis. Each CDR3 is given with its conserved first and last residue. D genes are given only for firm matches. Size values are once, few and many counts, or a class for expanded clones, and some rows have none.

size	D	J	V	CDR3	DNA
NA	NA	TRBJ2-1	TRBV20-1	CSARGLSVYEQFF	TGCAGTGCTAGGGGACTTTCCGTGTATGAGCAGTTCTTC
NA	NA	TRBJ2-4	TRBV4-1	CASSQPTGAKNIQYF	TGCGCCAGCAGCCAGCCGACAGGAGCCAAAAACATTCAGTACTTC
NA	TRBD1	TRBJ1-1	TRBV13	CASSSDRGGTEAFF	TGTGCCAGCAGCAGTGACAGGGGAGGAACTGAAGCTTTCTTT
many	TRBD1	TRBJ2-5	TRBV10-3	CAISGDRGETQYF	TGTGCCATCAGCGGGGACAGGGGGGAGACCCAGTACTTC
NA	NA	TRBJ2-3	TRBV4-3	CASSHLRGAMADTQYF	TGCGCCAGCAGCCACCTACGGGGGGCTATGGCAGATACGCAGTATTTT
NA	TRBD2	TRBJ2-7	TRBV2	CAGTGRESSYEQYF	TGTGCCGGAACTGGGCGGGAGAGTTCCTACGAGCAGTACTTC
NA	NA	TRBJ2-3	TRBV3-1	CASGSLGVADTQYF	TGTGCCAGCGGGTCCCTCGGGGTAGCAGATACGCAGTATTTT
NA	TRBD1	TRBJ1-2	TRBV2	CASSEGQLLRSYGYTF	TGTGCCAGCAGTGAGGGACAGCTACTGCGCAGCTATGGCTACACCTTC
NA	TRBD1	TRBJ2-1	TRBV28	CASSLGDRCNEQFF	TGTGCCAGCAGTTTGGGGGACAGGTGCAATGAGCAGTTCTTC
NA	TRBD2	TRBJ2-6	TRBV3-1	CASSGRATASSRANVLTF	TGTGCCAGCAGCGGGAGGGCTACCGCATCATCTAGGGCCAACGTCCTGACTTTC
many	TRBD2	TRBJ2-5	TRBV6-5	CASSPRGDGWETQYF	TGTGCCAGCAGTCCCCGGGGGGATGGTTGGGAGACCCAGTACTTC
NA	NA	TRBJ2-1	TRBV7-3	CASSLIGSASPKGEQFF	TGTGCCAGCAGCTTAATTGGTAGCGCGTCACCTAAGGGTGAGCAGTTCTTC
few	NA	TRBJ1-2	TRBV20-1	CSAGTVMGYTF	TGCAGTGCTGGGACTGTTATGGGCTACACCTTC
NA	TRBD2	TRBJ2-4	TRBV20-1	CSAGLAGAGLAKNIQYF	TGCAGTGCTGGACTAGCGGGAGCGGGGCTAGCCAAAAACATTCAGTACTTC
few	TRBD2	TRBJ2-1	TRBV5-1	CASSSTSGIHNEQFF	TGCGCCAGCAGCTCTACTAGCGGGATCCACAATGAGCAGTTCTTC
few	TRBD2	TRBJ2-5	TRBV28	CASSFLAGKETQYF	TGTGCCAGCAGTTTCCTAGCGGGGAAAGAGACCCAGTACTTC
NA	NA	TRBJ2-7	TRBV28	CAGSLTRYEQYF	TGTGCCGGCAGTTTGACTAGATACGAGCAGTACTTC
many	NA	TRBJ2-3	TRBV6-1	CASSRPGLKAGTDTQYF	TGTGCCAGCAGTCGTCCGGGACTCAAGGCGGGCACAGATACGCAGTATTTT
NA	NA	TRBJ1-4	TRBV7-9	CASSTSGLGEKLFF	TGTGCCAGCAGCACGTCAGGTCTTGGTGAAAAACTGTTTTTT
NA	TRBD1	TRBJ1-1	TRBV7-8	CASSVRDRNTEAFF	TGTGCCAGCAGCGTCCGGGACAGGAACACTGAAGCTTTCTTT
NA	NA	TRBJ2-5	TRBV7-8	CASSFGTGVPIGQYF	TGTGCCAGCAGCTTCGGGACCGGGGTCCCTATTGGGCAGTACTTC
NA	NA	TRBJ1-4	TRBV6-5	CASSYSRDSRDEKLFF	TGTGCCAGCAGTTACTCCCGGGACTCGAGAGACGAAAAACTGTTTTTT
few	TRBD1	TRBJ2-7	TRBV7-2	CASSLGGQGRDEQYF	TGTGCCAGCAGCTTAGGGGGACAGGGAAGGGACGAGCAGTACTTC
NA	TRBD1	TRBJ2-3	TRBV25-1	CASSGLEGTAQVTDTQYF	TGTGCCAGCAGTGGATTAGAAGGGACAGCACAAGTTACAGATACGCAGTATTTT
NA	TRBD2	TRBJ2-7	TRBV10-3	CTITLSGNSDEQYF	TGTACCATCACCCTTAGCGGGAACTCAGACGAGCAGTACTTC
NA	TRBD1	TRBJ1-2	TRBV6-1	CASNPSRDRASRNYGYTF	TGTGCCAGCAATCCTTCAAGGGACAGGGCATCTCGGAACTATGGCTACACCTTC
NA	NA	TRBJ1-1	TRBV7-9	CASSLATGVKAFF	TGTGCCAGCAGCTTAGCCACGGGGGTCAAAGCTTTCTTT
many	NA	TRBJ2-5	TRBV20-1	CSARQGRGEQYF	TGCAGTGCTAGACAGGGGCGCGGGGAGCAGTACTTC
NA	NA	TRBJ2-5	TRBV6-1	CASLDGGKETQYF	TGTGCCAGCCTTGACGGCGGGAAAGAGACCCAGTACTTC
NA	NA	TRBJ1-6	TRBV12-3/TRBV12-4	CASSPGGQLSPLHF	TGTGCCAGCAGCCCTGGGGGGCAGCTTTCACCCCTCCACTTT
NA	NA	TRBJ1-6	TRBV27	CASSLFTDPYNSPLHF	TGTGCCAGCAGTTTATTCACGGACCCCTATAATTCACCCCTCCACTTT
few	NA	TRBJ2-1	TRBV24-1	CATANTHEQFF	TGTGCCACCGCAAATACCCATGAGCAGTTCTTC
few	NA	TRBJ2-1	TRBV29-1	CSGWGTFSGEQFF	TGCAGCGGCTGGGGGACATTCTCGGGGGAGCAGTTCTTC